One and the same sample provided the 29 T cell receptor beta chains below, sequenced in a study of cytomegalovirus exposure and HLA in healthy donors. 13 Jbeta primers and 60 Vbeta primers were used for the PCR. This table comes from immunoSEQ multiplex PCR, and its TCRdb copy is limited to in-frame clones, with some not included. The sample lists 63,000 or so clones, 70% to 85% occurring once. Input material: PBMCs. The source of these receptors is a woman between 25 and 40 years old in good health and CMV-seronegative.

CDR3 nucleotides: TGTGCCATCAGTGAGACAGGAGCAACTAATGAAAAACTGTTTTTT. Its protein product is CAISETGATNEKLFF. The J gene is TRBJ1-4, the V gene TRBV10-3; perhaps TRBD1 as D (5 bases). The ends were cut back, 2 bases at V and 0 bases at J, with 7 bases in the middle. Germline values: CDR1 ENHRY, CDR2 SYGVKD. This CDR3 region has 15 residues.

This chain uses TRBV7-9 with TRBJ1-3, with a weak D call TRBD1 (6 bases). The CDR3 runs to 17 residues. Germline V gene sequence: CDR1 SEHNR, CDR2 FQNEAQ (reference sequence). Trimming took 5 bases from V and 0 from J, leaving 17 bases between them. The chain's CDR3 is CASSVGVQGPSGNTIYF. In DNA, the CDR3 is TGTGCCAGCAGCGTGGGAGTGCAGGGGCCCTCTGGAAACACCATATATTTT. The complete variable domain, with remaining parts taken from reference TRBV7-9 and TRBJ1-3, reads DTGVSQNPRHKITKRGQNVTFRCDPISEHNRLYWYRQTLGQGPEFLTYFQNEAQLEKSRLLSDRFSAERPKGSFSTLEIQRTEQGDSAMYLCASSVGVQGPSGNTIYFGEGSWLTVV.

The chain recombines TRBV9 with TRBJ2-3, with D perhaps matching TRBD2 (7 bases). The V and J ends lost 1 base and 1 base respectively, with 10 bases between them. CDR3 length: 15 residues. Germline V CDR1 and CDR2: SGDLS, YYNGEE. CDR3 in DNA: TGTGCCAGCAGCGTATCGGGGGGCGGCACAGATACGCAGTATTTT. Translation: CASSVSGGGTDTQYF.

The chain joins TRBV30 to TRBJ2-5; TRBD2 aligns across 8 bases. The junction had 5 bases not matched to a gene; V was cut back by 8 bases and J by 3 bases. The CDR3 contains 12 residues. Germline-derived CDR1 and CDR2 are GTSNPN and SVGIG (reference sequence). The CDR3 bases are TGTGCCGTGAGCGGGAGTGAAGAGACCCAGTACTTC. This translates into CAVSGSEETQYF.

V usage is TRBV9 and J usage is TRBJ1-1; D gene ambiguous. The V gene lost 0 bases and the J gene lost 4 bases, with 16 bases spanning the gap. The CDR3 length is 16 residues. Germline CDR1 SGDLS, CDR2 YYNGEE. The CDR3, as DNA: TGTGCCAGCAGCGTAGCTACGGTCCCGCCCGGCACTGAAGCTTTCTTT. This translates into CASSVATVPPGTEAFF.

This chain joins TRBV7-2 and TRBJ2-5; D ambiguous. The V gene lost 1 base and the J gene lost 6 bases, with 12 bases spanning the gap. The CDR3 consists of 14 residues. Germline CDR1 reads SGHTA; CDR2 reads FQGNSA. This CDR3 reads CASSLVPTQKTQYF. The DNA for the CDR3 is TGTGCCAGCAGCTTAGTCCCAACTCAAAAGACCCAGTACTTC. Complete variable domain (other parts from reference TRBV7-2 and TRBJ2-5): GAGVSQSPSNKVTEKGKDVELRCDPISGHTALYWYRQSLGQGLEFLIYFQGNSAPDKSGLPSDRFSAERTGGSVSTLTIQRTQQEDSAVYLCASSLVPTQKTQYFGPGTRLLVL.

The CDR3 sequence is CASSPWGTADNSPLHF. CDR3 bases: TGTGCCAGCAGCCCTTGGGGGACAGCCGATAATTCACCCCTCCACTTT. This sequence joins TRBV7-9 and TRBJ1-6; TRBD1 agrees at 7 bases. The CDR3 is 16 amino acids. The trim removed 5 bases at V and 5 bases at J, leaving 9 bases unmatched. The germline V gene encodes CDR1 SEHNR and CDR2 FQNEAQ (reference sequence).

This chain links TRBV19 with TRBJ1-5; 7 bases agree with TRBD1. V shed 10 bases, J shed 3 bases, and the junction held 6 bases outside the gene matches. In germline, CDR1 is LNHDA, CDR2 SQIVND (reference sequence). The CDR3 runs 13 residues. CDR3 DNA sequence: TGTGCCACTAGAGACAGGGCCAATCAGCCCCAGCATTTT. Translated: CATRDRANQPQHF.

The chain joins TRBV30 to TRBJ2-7, with D perhaps TRBD1 (5 bases). The CDR3 is made up of 16 amino acids. Germline CDR1 is GTSNPN and CDR2 is SVGIG (reference sequence). V gave up 1 base and J gave up 2 bases, with 18 bases separating them. CDR3 nucleotide sequence: TGTGCCTGGAGTGCGCAGGGTCTCCCTCGGGCCTACGAGCAGTACTTC. Protein sequence: CAWSAQGLPRAYEQYF.

J is TRBJ2-3 and V is TRBV6-5, with 8 bases that match TRBD1. Unmatched junction bases numbered 6, after V lost 7 bases and J lost 6 bases. Germline-derived CDR1 and CDR2 are MNHEY and SVGAGI. The CDR3 spans 13 residues. CDR3 coding DNA: TGTGCCAGCATGGACAGGGTTAGGGATACGCAGTATTTT. Translating gives CASMDRVRDTQYF.

This clone turned up a few times. The V call is TRBV19, the J call TRBJ1-2; weak D call: TRBD1 (5 bases). The germline V gene has CDR1 LNHDA and CDR2 SQIVND (reference sequence). The CDR3 covers 13 residues. V lost 7 bases and J lost 8, with 17 bases in between. CDR3 region: CASNTGSSKGYTF. CDR3 nucleotides: TGTGCCAGTAATACAGGTAGTTCTAAGGGCTACACCTTC.

The V and J genes are TRBV7-6 and TRBJ1-6; D not resolved. Germline CDR1 SGHVS, CDR2 FNYEAQ. The CDR3 extends over 13 amino acids. The CDR3 sequence: CVAGKTRNSPLHF. CDR3 sequence (DNA): TGTGTCGCAGGAAAAACGCGTAATTCACCCCTCCACTTT. Supplemented by reference TRBV7-6 and TRBJ1-6, the full variable domain reads GAGVSQSPRYKVTKRGQDVALRCDPISGHVSLYWYRQALGQGPEFLTYFNYEAQQDKSGLPNDRFSAERPEGSISTLTIQRTEQRDSAMYRCVAGKTRNSPLHFGNGTRLTVT.

Only a few counts were recorded for this clone. V and J are TRBV5-8 and TRBJ1-1; D is perhaps TRBD1 (6 bases). V was trimmed by 6 bases and J by 5 bases, leaving 26 bases between them. Looked up from germline, CDR1 is SGHTS and CDR2 is YDEGEE. The CDR3 consists of 17 residues. Here the CDR3 reads CASTTGGGAGRRTEAFF. The CDR3 DNA reads as TGTGCCAGCACCACTGGTGGGGGCGCAGGCCGGAGGACTGAAGCTTTCTTT.

This chain joins TRBV11-2 and TRBJ2-5; weak D call: TRBD2 (7 bases). The CDR3 contains 15 residues. Trimming removed 1 base at V and 5 bases at J, with 14 bases between. Germline V gene lookup returns CDR1 SGHAT and CDR2 FQNNGV. DNA of the CDR3: TGTGCCAGCAGCTTAGTGACGGGGGGCGTGGAGACCCAGTACTTC. Translation: CASSLVTGGVETQYF.

The chain recombines TRBV5-5 with TRBJ1-1; D might be TRBD1 (5 bases). The CDR3 is 14 residues long. Between the trimmed V and J ends, which lost 2 bases and 1 base, there was a span of 9 bases. Per the germline V gene, CDR1 is SGHKS and CDR2 is YYEKEE (reference sequence). The CDR3 region is CASSFGQTNTEAFF. CDR3 nucleotide sequence: TGTGCCAGCAGCTTCGGACAAACGAACACTGAAGCTTTCTTT.

This clone was seen only once. V and J are TRBV9 and TRBJ2-1, with 11 bases lining up with TRBD2. The CDR3 consists of 15 residues. CDR1 is SGDLS and CDR2 is YYNGEE in the germline V gene. The J segment lost 5 bases and the V segment lost 5 bases, leaving 6 bases of the junction unmatched. The CDR3 DNA sequence: TGTGCCAGCAGTGACCCGGGACTAGCGGACAATGAGCAGTTCTTC. It yields the protein CASSDPGLADNEQFF. The entire variable domain, with the rest obtained from reference TRBV9 and TRBJ2-1, is as follows: DSGVTQTPKHLITATGQRVTLRCSPRSGDLSVYWYQQSLDQGLQFLIQYYNGEERAKGNILERFSAQQFPDLHSELNLSSLELGDSALYFCASSDPGLADNEQFFGPGTRLTVL.

The V and J genes are TRBV19 and TRBJ2-1; 7 nucleotides agree with TRBD2. V dropped 3 bases and J dropped 8; count of bases not matched to a gene: 10. The CDR3 consists of 15 residues. Germline lookup yields CDR1 LNHDA and CDR2 SQIVND (reference sequence). The CDR3 sequence: CASSIGGLYTHEQFF. CDR3 coding DNA: TGTGCCAGTAGTATTGGGGGACTATACACCCATGAGCAGTTCTTC.

The genes are TRBV5-1 and TRBJ1-4; 8 nucleotides agree with TRBD1. Germline V lookup: CDR1 SGHRS, CDR2 YFSETQ. Trimming took 4 bases from V and 7 from J; bases not matched to a gene: 12. The CDR3 covers 16 residues. In DNA, the CDR3 is TGCGCCAGCAGCCCTCGAGACAGGGGATGGGGTGAAAAACTGTTTTTT. Protein sequence: CASSPRDRGWGEKLFF.

The chain has TRBV19 and TRBJ1-1; D not certain. The length of the CDR3 is 15 residues. Germline-derived CDR1 and CDR2 are LNHDA and SQIVND (reference sequence). V lost 8 bases to trimming and J lost 0 bases, with 16 bases between them. The CDR3 region has the DNA TGTGCCAGTGGCCGAGGGTCCCCCATGAACACTGAAGCTTTCTTT. It encodes CASGRGSPMNTEAFF.

This chain connects TRBV6-5 to TRBJ1-3, with 7 positions matching TRBD1. J lost 5 bases, V lost 6 bases, and 4 bases had no gene match. CDR1 is MNHEY and CDR2 is SVGAGI in the germline V gene. The CDR3 covers 13 residues. CDR3 protein: CASSQDRRNTIYF. CDR3 in DNA: TGTGCCAGCAGCCAGGACAGGCGAAACACCATATATTTT.

With regard to this clone: An end of the junction differs from the germline gene, which may be a read error. The chain recombines TRBV7-9 with TRBJ2-2; 13 nucleotides match TRBD2. The germline V gene has CDR1 SEHNR and CDR2 FQNEAQ (reference sequence). The CDR3 is 18 amino acids. The CDR3 DNA is TGTTCCAGCAGCTCAAGAACTAGCGGGAGGGCCGTCGTCGGGGAGCTGTTTTTT. Translating it yields CSSSSRTSGRAVVGELFF.

The V and J genes are TRBV9 and TRBJ2-2; 9 nucleotides line up with TRBD2. V dropped 4 bases and J dropped 0; count of bases not matched to a gene: 7. The CDR3 is 17 residues long. CDR1 and CDR2 from the germline V gene are SGDLS and YYNGEE. The CDR3 nucleotides are TGTGCCAGCAGCCCGCAAGCGGGGGGAACGAACACCGGGGAGCTGTTTTTT. Translated, it gives CASSPQAGGTNTGELFF. The whole variable domain, filled in from reference TRBV9 and TRBJ2-2, reads DSGVTQTPKHLITATGQRVTLRCSPRSGDLSVYWYQQSLDQGLQFLIQYYNGEERAKGNILERFSAQQFPDLHSELNLSSLELGDSALYFCASSPQAGGTNTGELFFGEGSRLTVL.

The chain joins TRBV5-4 to TRBJ2-1, with D possibly being TRBD1 (5 bases). Germline-derived CDR1 and CDR2 are SGHNT and YYREEE (reference sequence). V was pared by 5 bases and J by 0 bases, with 9 bases between. The CDR3 length is 14 residues. CDR3 residues: CASSPDSSYNEQFF. The DNA of the CDR3 is TGTGCCAGCAGTCCTGACAGCTCCTACAATGAGCAGTTCTTC. Supplemented by reference TRBV5-4 and TRBJ2-1, the full variable domain reads ETGVTQSPTHLIKTRGQQVTLRCSSQSGHNTVSWYQQALGQGPQFIFQYYREEENGRGNFPPRFSGLQFPNYSSELNVNALELDDSALYLCASSPDSSYNEQFFGPGTRLTVL.

The chain links TRBV19 to TRBJ1-2; tentative D call: TRBD1 (6 bases). V gave up 7 bases and J gave up 8 bases, with 20 bases separating them. The CDR3 runs to 14 residues. The germline CDR1 and CDR2 sequences are LNHDA and SQIVND (reference sequence). The CDR3 nucleotides read TGTGCCAGTAACCTCTACGACAGGTTCGGAGGCTACACCTTC. Amino acids: CASNLYDRFGGYTF.

The chain couples TRBV27 to TRBJ1-4, with 7 bases aligning to TRBD1. With V trimmed by 5 bases and J by 4 bases, 4 bases remained unmatched. This CDR3 has 14 amino acids. Germline V lookup: CDR1 MNHEY, CDR2 SMNVEV (reference sequence). CDR3 region: CASSPGTVNEKLFF. CDR3 nucleotides: TGTGCCAGCAGTCCCGGGACAGTTAATGAAAAACTGTTTTTT. The full variable domain, its missing parts supplied by reference TRBV27 and TRBJ1-4, is EAQVTQNPRYLITVTGKKLTVTCSQNMNHEYMSWYRQDPGLGLRQIYYSMNVEVTDKGDVPEGYKVSRKEKRNFPLILESPSPNQTSLYFCASSPGTVNEKLFFGSGTQLSVL.

The chain joins TRBV5-1 to TRBJ1-2, with TRBD1 matching 12 bases. Germline V gene data show CDR1 as SGHRS and CDR2 as YFSETQ. V trimming: 1 base; J trimming: 8 bases; junction bases outside the gene matches: 6. The CDR3 sequence is 15 residues long. In DNA, the CDR3 is TGCGCCAGCAGCTTGTTGGGACAGGGGGCGGAGGGCTACACCTTC. Amino acid sequence: CASSLLGQGAEGYTF.

The chain couples TRBV5-4 to TRBJ1-6; TRBD1 matches at 7 bases. Germline V gives CDR1 SGHNT, CDR2 YYREEE (reference sequence). The CDR3 runs 16 residues. V lost 0 bases, J lost 6 bases, and 6 bases stayed unmatched. The CDR3 bases are TGTGCCAGCAGCTTGGATGCAGGACAGGTTAATTCACCCCTCCACTTT. Residues: CASSLDAGQVNSPLHF.

The rearrangement uses TRBV5-1 and TRBJ1-2; unclear D gene. The V gene's germline CDR1 is SGHRS and CDR2 YFSETQ. Trimming pared 1 base from V and 2 bases from J, leaving 15 bases between. This CDR3 region has 16 residues. In DNA, the CDR3 is TGCGCCAGCAGCTTGAGCAGCGGAAATCCGAACTATGGCTACACCTTC. It yields the protein CASSLSSGNPNYGYTF.

This clone was found once. The chain carries TRBV30 and TRBJ2-3; D uncertain. Germline CDR1 GTSNPN, CDR2 SVGIG (reference sequence). The CDR3 consists of 11 residues. Trimming took 1 base from V and 6 from J, leaving 5 bases between them. The CDR3 sequence: CAWSGADTQYF. The CDR3 nucleotides are TGTGCCTGGAGTGGGGCTGATACGCAGTATTTT.